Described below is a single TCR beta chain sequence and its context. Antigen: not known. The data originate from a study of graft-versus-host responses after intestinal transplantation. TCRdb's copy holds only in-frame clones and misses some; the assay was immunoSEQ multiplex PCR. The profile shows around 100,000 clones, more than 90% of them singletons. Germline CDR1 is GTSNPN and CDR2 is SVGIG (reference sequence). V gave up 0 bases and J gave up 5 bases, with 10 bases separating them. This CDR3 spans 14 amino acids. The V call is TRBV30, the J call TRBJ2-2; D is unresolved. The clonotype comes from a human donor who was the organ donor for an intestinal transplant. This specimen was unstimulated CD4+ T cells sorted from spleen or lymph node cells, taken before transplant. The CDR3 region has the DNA TGTGCCTGGAGTGTATGGCGCAAGACCGGGGAGCTGTTTTTT. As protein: CAWSVWRKTGELFF.